A single sample is the source of the 22 T cell receptor beta chains below, sequenced in a study of blood T cell repertoires in COVID-19. Sequencing was performed with immunoSEQ multiplex PCR; in TCRdb, only in-frame clones are kept and a portion is missing. The sample consists of more than 150,000 clones, 78% of them appearing once. Sequencing input: peripheral blood. The receptors here all came from an elderly woman with acute or convalescent COVID-19.

This chain connects TRBV2 to TRBJ2-7, with TRBD1 identical over 10 bases. The germline V gene has CDR1 SNHLY and CDR2 FYNNEI. The CDR3 has 13 amino acids. V lost 6 bases and J lost 5; bases outside the gene matches: 4. The CDR3 coding sequence is TGTGCCAGCAGCGACAGGGGGCGCGACGAGCAGTACTTC. This gives the protein CASSDRGRDEQYF.

V is TRBV5-4 and J is TRBJ2-7, with TRBD1 as a possible D gene (6 bases). V lost 4 bases to trimming and J lost 9 bases, with 20 bases between them. The CDR3 covers 14 residues. CDR1 is SGHNT, CDR2 YYREEE, per germline (reference sequence). The CDR3: CASSGGQPSLGQYF. In DNA form, the CDR3 reads TGTGCCAGCAGCGGAGGACAGCCATCTCTTGGGCAGTACTTC.

V usage is TRBV18 and J usage is TRBJ1-5; D not resolved. The CDR3 runs 16 residues. V was clipped by 3 bases and J by 5 bases, with 17 bases between them. CDR1 and CDR2 from the germline V gene are KGHSH and LQKENI. The CDR3 bases are TGTGCCAGCTCACCTACCTCGGGTTCAGTCCATCAGCCCCAGCATTTT. Amino acids: CASSPTSGSVHQPQHF.

This rearrangement joins TRBV5-8 to TRBJ2-7; the D gene is possibly TRBD1 (7 bases). The CDR3 sequence is 14 residues long. CDR1 is SGHTS and CDR2 is YDEGEE in the germline V gene. V lost 2 bases, J lost 5 bases, and 14 bases lay in between. CDR3 loop: CASSLRTTGDEQYF. The CDR3 DNA sequence: TGTGCCAGCAGCTTAAGGACTACAGGGGACGAGCAGTACTTC.

This clone was detected only a few times. V is TRBV6-5 and J is TRBJ2-7; no reliable D call. CDR1 MNHEY and CDR2 SVGAGI come from the germline V gene. Trimming stripped 5 bases from V and 3 bases from J, with 17 bases between. The CDR3 is 15 amino acids. CDR3 bases: TGTGCCAGCAGTCCGCCAACCGCGGTGAGCTACGAGCAGTACTTC. Protein product: CASSPPTAVSYEQYF.

This rearrangement joins TRBV28 to TRBJ2-2, with a possible D match to TRBD1 (5 bases). The germline V and J ends were trimmed by 6 bases and 0 bases, with 8 bases remaining between them. Per the germline V gene, CDR1 is MDHEN and CDR2 is SYDVKM. CDR3 length equals 14 residues. The CDR3 DNA sequence: TGTGCCAGCAGAGGGGCCCCGAACACCGGGGAGCTGTTTTTT. Residues: CASRGAPNTGELFF.

The rearrangement uses TRBV13 and TRBJ2-2; 13 bases align to TRBD2. Germline V gene sequence: CDR1 PRHDT, CDR2 FYEKMQ (reference sequence). The CDR3 has 17 amino acids. Losses at the gene ends were 4 bases for V and 3 bases for J; bases not matched to a gene: 5. CDR3 nucleotides: TGTGCCAGCAGCTCACGGACTAGCGGGAGCGACACCGGGGAGCTGTTTTTT. Translation gives CASSSRTSGSDTGELFF.

In nucleotides, the CDR3 is TGTGCCAGCAGCTTCGGACTGACTGCGAACACCGGGGAGCTGTTTTTT. The encoded protein is CASSFGLTANTGELFF. This chain links TRBV7-6 with TRBJ2-2; D possibly corresponds to TRBD2 (5 bases). From germline, CDR1 is SGHVS and CDR2 FNYEAQ. The CDR3 is 16 amino acids. Deletions cut 3 bases from V and 0 bases from J, with 11 bases between.

This clone turned up a few times. The rearrangement joins TRBV2 to TRBJ1-5; 10 bases are a match to TRBD1. The J segment lost 7 bases and the V segment lost 2 bases, leaving 17 bases of the junction unmatched. Germline V lookup: CDR1 SNHLY, CDR2 FYNNEI. The length of the CDR3 is 19 residues. CDR3 in DNA: TGTGCCAGCAGTGAATCCCATGGCCTCCAGGACAGGGGGTTGCAGCCCCAGCATTTT. Its protein product is CASSESHGLQDRGLQPQHF.

This chain connects TRBV5-1 to TRBJ2-7; weak D call: TRBD2 (6 bases). CDR3 size: 14 residues. The germline V gene encodes CDR1 SGHRS and CDR2 YFSETQ. Trimming shortened V by 0 bases and J by 0 bases, and 7 bases separated the two germline ends. CDR3 region: CASSLVGLSYEQYF. DNA of the CDR3: TGCGCCAGCAGCTTGGTGGGACTCTCCTACGAGCAGTACTTC.

This sequence joins TRBV6-6 and TRBJ1-4; TRBD1 is a possible D gene (6 bases). Between the trimmed V and J ends, which lost 5 bases and 0 bases, there was a span of 19 bases. This CDR3 has 18 residues. Germline V gene data show CDR1 as MNHNY and CDR2 as SVGAGI (reference sequence). DNA of the CDR3: TGTGCCAGCAGTCCAACCCAGGGGCAGTCAGCAACTAATGAAAAACTGTTTTTT. It codes for CASSPTQGQSATNEKLFF.

The V and J genes are TRBV11-2 and TRBJ1-2; 7 bases are a match to TRBD1. The ends lost 1 base at V and 6 bases at J; junction bases unmatched: 2. CDR1 and CDR2 from the germline V gene are SGHAT and FQNNGV. CDR3 length equals 13 residues. The CDR3 DNA is TGTGCCAGCAGCTTAGCAGGGGGGAATGGCTACACCTTC. It is translated as CASSLAGGNGYTF.

The V call is TRBV28, the J call TRBJ2-7; 7 positions match TRBD2. V gave up 8 bases and J gave up 6 bases; unmatched junction bases: 13. Germline CDR1 reads MDHEN; CDR2 reads SYDVKM. CDR3 size: 14 residues. This chain's CDR3 is CASSMGGGPLEQYF. The CDR3 DNA is TGTGCCAGCTCCATGGGGGGAGGGCCCCTCGAGCAGTACTTC.

The chain links TRBV9 to TRBJ2-7; no reliable D call. Trimming took off 4 bases at V and 1 base at J, with 12 bases between the two ends. Germline lookup yields CDR1 SGDLS and CDR2 YYNGEE. This CDR3 comprises 14 residues. The CDR3 region is CASSPQVSSYEQYF. The CDR3 DNA reads as TGTGCCAGCAGCCCCCAGGTTTCATCCTACGAGCAGTACTTC.

V is TRBV6-6 and J is TRBJ1-2; TRBD1 aligns across 7 bases. Germline V gene sequence: CDR1 MNHNY, CDR2 SVGAGI (reference sequence). V lost 5 bases to trimming and J lost 0 bases; unmatched junction nucleotides: 9. The CDR3 runs to 16 residues. This CDR3 is CASSQPWGTANYGYTF. In nucleotides, the CDR3 is TGTGCCAGCAGTCAGCCCTGGGGGACAGCTAACTATGGCTACACCTTC.

The chain recombines TRBV5-4 with TRBJ2-5; weak D call: TRBD1 (5 bases). Trimming left V 0 bases short and J 2 bases short, with 8 bases between. CDR1 is SGHNT, CDR2 YYREEE, per germline (reference sequence). CDR3 length: 14 amino acids. This CDR3 reads CASSLGQRQETQYF. DNA for the CDR3: TGTGCCAGCAGCTTGGGACAGAGGCAAGAGACCCAGTACTTC.

This chain uses TRBV28 with TRBJ2-1; 10 nucleotides match TRBD2. Germline assignment: CDR1 MDHEN and CDR2 SYDVKM. After removal of 5 bases from V and 3 bases from J, the junction contained 10 bases not matched to a gene. The CDR3 runs 17 residues. CDR3 in amino acids: CASSPWTSGGIYNEQFF. DNA for the CDR3: TGTGCCAGCAGTCCCTGGACTAGCGGAGGGATCTACAATGAGCAGTTCTTC. Full variable domain (missing parts from reference TRBV28 and TRBJ2-1): DVKVTQSSRYLVKRTGEKVFLECVQDMDHENMFWYRQDPGLGLRLIYFSYDVKMKEKGDIPEGYSVSREKKERFSLILESASTNQTSMYLCASSPWTSGGIYNEQFFGPGTRLTVL.

J is TRBJ1-5 and V is TRBV28, with TRBD1 matching 8 bases. V was clipped by 2 bases and J by 4 bases; unmatched bases: 4. The CDR3 covers 15 residues. Germline V CDR1 and CDR2: MDHEN, SYDVKM. As DNA, the CDR3 is TGTGCCAGCAGTTTACAGGGGGCACGGAATCAGCCCCAGCATTTT. It encodes CASSLQGARNQPQHF.

The V gene is TRBV5-5, the J gene TRBJ1-6; D remains ambiguous. The ends were cut back, 5 bases at V and 0 bases at J, with 15 bases in the middle. The CDR3 loop spans 17 amino acids. Germline V gene data show CDR1 as SGHKS and CDR2 as YYEKEE (reference sequence). In DNA, the CDR3 is TGTGCCAGCAGATCCAGGCCCTCCAGCTCCTATAATTCACCCCTCCACTTT. Its translation: CASRSRPSSSYNSPLHF.

The rearrangement joins TRBV28 to TRBJ1-2, with no clear D. Looked up from germline, CDR1 is MDHEN and CDR2 is SYDVKM. V was pared by 6 bases and J by 7 bases, with 15 bases between. The CDR3 covers 13 residues. CDR3 sequence: CASSSAPFSGYTF. The CDR3 DNA reads TGTGCCAGCAGCAGTGCACCGTTCTCTGGCTACACCTTC.

This chain connects TRBV7-8 to TRBJ1-1; 10 bases match TRBD1. J lost 6 bases, V lost 4 bases, and 11 bases had no gene match. CDR3 length equals 16 residues. Germline CDR1 is SGHVS and CDR2 is FQNEAQ. CDR3 sequence reads: CASSSKAGTGASEAFF. For the CDR3, the DNA is TGTGCCAGCAGCTCCAAAGCTGGGACAGGGGCGTCTGAAGCTTTCTTT.

This clone was observed a few times. The V and J genes are TRBV12-3 or TRBV12-4 and TRBJ1-1; 7 positions match TRBD1. The CDR3 is 13 residues long. V gave up 3 bases and J gave up 7 bases; unmatched junction bases: 5. Here the CDR3 reads CASSLTGIIEAFF. In DNA form, the CDR3 reads TGTGCCAGCAGTTTGACAGGGATCATTGAAGCTTTCTTT.